The clone carrying this TCR beta chain turned up a few times. Its antigen is unidentified. This sample stems from a study of vaccination and CD4 T cells after COVID-19. As for treatment: approximately 9-day PBMC culture with coronavirus spike peptide pools or control peptides (ViraFEST assay). Pre-COVID-19 pandemic sampling (2011-2018) yielded the unexposed donor's CD4+ T cells. ViraFEST expanded antigen-specific T cells with peptide pools, then sequenced TCRs. As cell numbers allowed, unexposed-donor CD4+ T cells faced SARS-CoV-2 S/N and four cold-coronavirus spikes. V shed 2 bases and J shed 4 bases, with 11 bases lying between them. The CDR3 spans 14 residues. CDR1 and CDR2 from the germline V gene are SNHLY and FYNNEI. Scientists ran DNA taken from cultured CD4+ T cells through the Oncomine TCR Beta short-read assay for sequencing. Genomic DNA was extracted from cultured CD4+ T cells. From the PCR reads, TCRdb called clonotypes with MiXCR, one entry per CDR3 protein. In the table there are about 8,800 distinct CDR3 sequences, approximately 51% of which are singletons.

The receptor was derived from a human donor in good health. The sample was CD4+ T cells from blood, cultured in vitro. The V gene is TRBV2, the J gene TRBJ1-2; no definite D call. The CDR3 DNA reads as TGTGCCAGCAGTGAACAGGCGGCATTCTATGGCTACACCTTC. This gives the protein CASSEQAAFYGYTF. The whole variable domain, filled in from reference TRBV2 and TRBJ1-2, reads EPEVTQTPSHQVTQMGQEVILRCVPISNHLYFYWYRQILGQKVEFLVSFYNNEISEKSEIFDDQFSVERPDGSNFTLKIRSTKLEDSAMYFCASSEQAAFYGYTFGSGTRLTVV.